The rows below give T cell receptor beta chains drawn from one sample of a study of blood T cell repertoires in COVID-19. Produced via immunoSEQ multiplex PCR; TCRdb's table is partial and in-frame only. Here the sample spans over 80,000 clones, around 75% being singletons. Sample: peripheral blood. These TCRs come from a woman in her forties or fifties with acute or convalescent COVID-19. CDR3s include the opening cysteine and the closing phenylalanine or tryptophan. Clone size is given for some rows only: seen once, a few or many times, or a class if the clone is expanded.

TRBJ1-6 | TRBV28 | few | CASRASYNSPLHF
TRBJ2-7 | TRBV18 | - | CASSGSGEQYF
TRBJ2-1 | TRBV6-5 | - | CASSYRDRLNNEQFF
TRBJ1-5 | TRBV27 | few | CASRVWGQGNQPQHF
TRBJ1-1 | TRBV6-6 | - | CASSDSLNTEAFF
TRBJ1-2 | TRBV30 | once | CAWNQGNYGYTF
TRBJ1-2 | TRBV27 | - | CASSLSAGNGYTF
TRBJ2-1 | TRBV2 | few | CASRVDGGTTYNEQFF
TRBJ2-7 | TRBV19 | - | CASSPTGPVRYEQYF
TRBJ1-1 | TRBV28 | - | CASSAGTGGGITEAFF
TRBJ1-1 | TRBV3-1/TRBV3-2 | few | CASSPRGLSEAFF
TRBJ1-5 | TRBV7-8 | - | CASSLGPRQPSLWNQPQHF
TRBJ1-2 | TRBV5-4 | - | CASSIKGTGGYTF
TRBJ1-4 | TRBV13 | - | CASSLGAGGLFF
TRBJ2-7 | TRBV10-3 | few | CAISGTELTTYEQYF
TRBJ2-1 | TRBV30 | - | CAWSVWRQEQFF
TRBJ2-5 | TRBV9 | - | CASSPRQGRETQYF
TRBJ2-1 | TRBV28 | - | CASSLSGTSYNEQFF
TRBJ1-6 | TRBV6-2/TRBV6-3 | - | CASSTHRDSPLHF
TRBJ1-3 | TRBV27 | - | CASSMTGAGNTIYF
TRBJ1-1 | TRBV7-8 | few | CASSSGQQNTEAFF
TRBJ2-7 | TRBV29-1 | - | CSIKTGGSYEQYF
TRBJ1-3 | TRBV4-2 | - | CASSQSDRLTGNTIYF
TRBJ2-3 | TRBV6-1 | - | CASSELEGTSGVGDTQYF
TRBJ2-5 | TRBV20-1 | - | CAVDLKETQYF
TRBJ1-2 | TRBV27 | - | CASSLGGVDGYTF
TRBJ2-7 | TRBV7-2 | once | CASSRGWSAYEQYF
TRBJ2-1 | TRBV24-1 | once | CATSDPGGTSQFF
TRBJ1-1 | TRBV19 | few | CASKWQGDTEAFF
TRBJ2-5 | TRBV27 | - | CASSPTGGQETQYF
TRBJ2-3 | TRBV27 | - | CASSSSGGAGTQYF
TRBJ1-1 | TRBV28 | - | CASSPQVMNTEAFF
TRBJ2-7 | TRBV5-8 | - | CASSRDRASLYEQYF
TRBJ1-5 | TRBV7-9 | - | CASSLGDTFNQPQHF
TRBJ1-2 | TRBV6-6 | - | CAASDSYGYTF
TRBJ2-6 | TRBV27 | - | CASSSGVFLSGANVLTF
TRBJ2-5 | TRBV5-1 | - | CASSLASQETQYF
TRBJ1-5 | TRBV27 | - | CASSDYSNQPQHF
TRBJ1-3 | TRBV28 | - | CASSYRDFINF
TRBJ1-5 | TRBV5-1 | few | CASSLTGSGQPQHF
TRBJ1-5 | TRBV19 | - | CASSLHPRGMEPQHF
TRBJ1-1 | TRBV7-8 | - | CASSLMTGNTEAFF